This entry lists 17 T cell receptor beta chains sequenced from one sample in a study of T and B cells in COVID-19 patients. TRB was amplified from around 230-520 ng of blood genomic DNA. Multiplex PCR with BIOMED2 TRB-A/B primer pools amplified TRB rearrangements. TCRdb independently ran MiXCR on the multiplex PCR reads; one entry per CDR3 protein. This table holds about 7,600 distinct CDR3 sequences, around a quarter found once. Sequencing was carried out using blood. Receptor source: a human donor with active COVID-19.

This clonotype rates as medium-sized. The rearrangement uses TRBV6-2 or TRBV6-3 and TRBJ2-1; no clear D gene. The CDR3 extends over 13 amino acids. From germline, CDR1 is MNHEY and CDR2 SVGEGT. V gave up 8 bases and J gave up 1 base, with 9 bases separating them. DNA of the CDR3: TGTGCCAGCGGGGAAGCGTCCTACAATGAGCAGTTCTTC. Its translation is CASGEASYNEQFF.

The rearrangement joins TRBV9 to TRBJ2-1; 11 positions match TRBD2. CDR1 and CDR2 from the germline V gene are SGDLS and YYNGEE. This CDR3 is built from 16 residues. Trimming at V came to 3 bases and at J to 5 bases, leaving 7 bases not matched to a gene. The CDR3 coding sequence is TGTGCCAGCAGCGGGTGGGGGACTAGCGGAGACAATGAGCAGTTCTTC. It is translated as CASSGWGTSGDNEQFF.

This clonotype is labeled as medium-sized. This chain uses TRBV11-3 with TRBJ2-1, with D perhaps TRBD2 (5 bases). This CDR3 spans 16 amino acids. The germline V gene encodes CDR1 SGHNT and CDR2 YENEEA. Trimming pared 6 bases from V and 6 bases from J, leaving 21 bases between. Here the CDR3 reads CASRPLDQAGGNEQFF. CDR3 coding DNA: TGTGCCAGCAGACCACTTGACCAAGCAGGAGGCAATGAGCAGTTCTTC.

This clonotype is labeled medium-sized. V is TRBV19 and J is TRBJ1-5, with TRBD1 matching 10 bases. The junction had 4 bases not matched to a gene; V was cut back by 4 bases and J by 4 bases. The CDR3 has 15 residues. Germline V lookup: CDR1 LNHDA, CDR2 SQIVND (reference sequence). In DNA form, the CDR3 reads TGTGCCAGTAGTACCCCGGGACAGGGGAATCAGCCCCAGCATTTT. Translating it yields CASSTPGQGNQPQHF.

This clonotype was observed a few times. The chain employs TRBV6-2 or TRBV6-3 and TRBJ1-4, with D uncertain. Germline V gives CDR1 MNHEY, CDR2 SVGEGT. The CDR3 totals 13 residues. Trimming shortened V by 0 bases and J by 12 bases, and 11 bases separated the two germline ends. The CDR3 region is CASSYSTPSELFF. The DNA for the CDR3 is TGTGCCAGCAGTTACTCGACACCTTCGGAACTGTTTTTT.

This clonotype is medium-sized. The chain combines TRBV27 with TRBJ2-2, with 10 bases fitting TRBD2. Germline loops: CDR1 MNHEY, CDR2 SMNVEV (reference sequence). Trimming at V came to 2 bases and at J to 4 bases, leaving 10 bases not matched to a gene. The CDR3 is made up of 18 amino acids. The CDR3 coding sequence is TGTGCCAGCAGTTTAAGTTCAGCGGGAGGGCCTGGCACCGGGGAGCTGTTTTTT. Translating it yields CASSLSSAGGPGTGELFF.

In its sample, this clonotype is medium-sized. V is TRBV29-1 and J is TRBJ2-2; D is unclear. CDR1 and CDR2 from the germline V gene are SQVTM and ANQGSEA. The CDR3 runs 12 residues. V gave up 4 bases and J gave up 6 bases, with 9 bases separating them. The CDR3 protein is CSVVSPPGELFF. In DNA, the CDR3 is TGCAGCGTTGTTTCACCACCCGGGGAGCTGTTTTTT.

V gene TRBV21-1 combines with J gene TRBJ2-1; TRBD1, the table's D call, was not compared with the DNA. TRBV21-1 is given as a pseudogene. CDR3 length: 18 amino acids. CDR3 coding DNA: TGTGCCAGCAGCAATACAGGGGGCCAACTTATTCTGGGGAATGAGCAGTTCTTC. Translated, it gives CASSNTGGQLILGNEQFF.

This clonotype has just a few counts. J is TRBJ1-1 and V is TRBV18; D perhaps matches TRBD1 (5 bases). Trimming removed 4 bases from V and 5 bases from J, with 17 bases in between. In germline, CDR1 is KGHSH, CDR2 LQKENI. The CDR3 runs 15 residues. The CDR3 loop is CASSRGGAGQTEAFF. The CDR3 nucleotides are TGTGCCAGCTCACGTGGTGGGGCAGGGCAGACTGAAGCTTTCTTT.

There are a few counts of this clonotype. This chain links TRBV11-3 with TRBJ2-7; D may be TRBD2 (5 bases). The V gene lost 1 base and the J gene lost 5 bases, with 12 bases spanning the gap. The germline gives CDR1 SGHNT, CDR2 YENEEA. The CDR3 consists of 14 residues. The CDR3 is CASSLGTEGHEQYF. CDR3 DNA sequence: TGTGCCAGCAGCTTAGGAACAGAGGGCCACGAGCAGTACTTC.

By share, this clonotype counts as medium-sized. The rearrangement joins TRBV19 to TRBJ2-3; TRBD2 might be the D (5 bases). This CDR3 spans 12 amino acids. Germline CDR1 is LNHDA and CDR2 is SQIVND (reference sequence). Trimming removed 7 bases from V and 9 bases from J, with 14 bases in between. This chain's CDR3 is CASNPDEGTQYF. CDR3 bases: TGTGCCAGTAATCCCGACGAGGGAACGCAGTATTTT.

Judged by abundance, this clonotype is medium-sized (0.01 to 0.1%). The V and J genes are TRBV11-3 and TRBJ2-7; 8 bases fit TRBD1. With V trimmed by 0 bases and J by 2 bases, 3 bases remained unmatched. The V gene's germline CDR1 is SGHNT and CDR2 YENEEA. The CDR3 spans 15 residues. CDR3 residues: CASSLEGTGPYEQYF. CDR3 coding DNA: TGTGCCAGCAGCTTAGAAGGGACAGGCCCCTACGAGCAGTACTTC.

For this clonotype: A much larger clone is a single base away; this may be a read error. The chain employs TRBV27 and TRBJ1-1; D gene uncertain. The CDR3 has 13 amino acids. Looked up from germline, CDR1 is MNHEY and CDR2 is SMNVEV (reference sequence). The CDR3 DNA is TGTGCCAGCAGTTTAGGAGGGAACACTGAAGCTTCCTTT. It is translated as CASSLGGNTEASF.

This chain joins TRBV4-3 and TRBJ2-5; 10 bases align to TRBD2. The germline V gene has CDR1 LGHNA and CDR2 YSLEER. V shed 1 base, J shed 2 bases, and the junction held 4 bases outside the gene matches. The CDR3 extends over 16 amino acids. The CDR3 region is CASSQGVAGGQETQYF. In nucleotides, the CDR3 is TGCGCCAGCAGCCAAGGGGTAGCGGGAGGACAAGAGACCCAGTACTTC.

This clonotype showed up many times. The genes are TRBV5-1 and TRBJ1-2; D remains unclear. V was trimmed by 0 bases and J by 8 bases, leaving 11 bases between them. The CDR3 extends over 13 amino acids. Germline CDR1 and CDR2: SGHRS and YFSETQ. This chain's CDR3 is CASSLAGIAGYTF. The CDR3 DNA sequence: TGCGCCAGCAGCTTGGCGGGGATCGCCGGCTACACCTTC.

This clonotype was recorded many times. The J gene is TRBJ2-7, the V gene TRBV5-5; 7 positions match TRBD1. With V trimmed by 4 bases and J by 4 bases, 11 bases remained unmatched. CDR1 SGHKS and CDR2 YYEKEE come from the germline V gene (reference sequence). The CDR3 length is 15 residues. DNA of the CDR3: TGTGCCAGCAGCCCGAACAGGGGTCATCTATACGAGCAGTACTTC. Translated: CASSPNRGHLYEQYF.

CDR3 DNA: TGTGCCAGCAGAAGTAGCGGGGGAAGCTCCTACAATGAGCAGTTCTTC. Amino acids: CASRSSGGSSYNEQFF. The chain uses TRBV28 and TRBJ2-1; 9 bases line up with TRBD2. This CDR3 contains 16 residues. Per the germline V gene, CDR1 is MDHEN and CDR2 is SYDVKM. The V segment lost 6 bases and the J segment 0 bases; nucleotides outside the gene matches: 6. Drawing the rest from reference TRBV28 and TRBJ2-1, the complete variable domain is DVKVTQSSRYLVKRTGEKVFLECVQDMDHENMFWYRQDPGLGLRLIYFSYDVKMKEKGDIPEGYSVSREKKERFSLILESASTNQTSMYLCASRSSGGSSYNEQFFGPGTRLTVL.